These 15 T cell receptor beta chains originate from one sample sequenced in a study of blood T cell repertoires in COVID-19. Clones were read by immunoSEQ multiplex PCR, and TCRdb kept only the in-frame ones, dropping some. Of roughly 76,000 clones in the sample, 75% to 85% were seen once. Material: peripheral blood. Receptor source: a human donor in a cohort sampled during active COVID-19.

The gene calls are TRBV2 and TRBJ2-3; the match to TRBD2 covers 13 bases. The CDR3 is made up of 17 amino acids. Germline lookup yields CDR1 SNHLY and CDR2 FYNNEI. V shed 6 bases and J 4 bases; nucleotides not matched to a gene: 10. The CDR3 DNA is TGTGCCAGCAGAAGGACTAGCGGGGGAGCCGCGGCAGATACGCAGTATTTT. This codes for CASRRTSGGAAADTQYF.

The V and J genes are TRBV12-1 and TRBJ2-7; the listed D gene, TRBD2, was not tested against the DNA. TRBV12-1 is termed a pseudogene. The CDR3 is 18 residues long. Here the CDR3 reads CASSFAGTSGSLLEEQYF. In nucleotides, the CDR3 is TGTGCCAGCAGCTTTGCCGGGACTAGCGGGAGTCTCCTTGAAGAGCAGTACTTC.

The CDR3 is CASSQYPYEQYF. The CDR3 DNA is TGTGCCAGCAGCCAATATCCCTACGAGCAGTACTTC. The rearrangement links TRBV14 to TRBJ2-7, with D hard to call. The germline V gene encodes CDR1 SGHDN and CDR2 FVKESK. V lost 2 bases, J lost 2 bases, and 4 bases lay in between. The length of the CDR3 is 12 residues.

The chain employs TRBV5-8 and TRBJ2-7; 8 nucleotides agree with TRBD2. CDR1 and CDR2 (germline): SGHTS, YDEGEE. This CDR3 has 14 residues. Germline trimming cut 3 bases from V and 7 bases from J; bases unmatched to any gene: 9. The CDR3 DNA follows: TGTGCCAGCAGCTCGGGAGGGCGGGACGTAGAGCAGTACTTC. It is translated as CASSSGGRDVEQYF. The full variable domain, rest sourced from reference TRBV5-8 and TRBJ2-7, is EAGVTQSPTHLIKTRGQQATLRCSPISGHTSVYWYQQALGLGLQFLLWYDEGEERNRGNFPPRFSGRQFPNYSSELNVNALELEDSALYLCASSSGGRDVEQYFGPGTRLTVT.

The chain joins TRBV3-1 (or the pseudogene TRBV3-2) to TRBJ2-7, with TRBD1 identical over 8 bases. V shed 4 bases and J 7 bases; nucleotides not matched to a gene: 6. Germline-derived CDR1 and CDR2 are LGHDT and YNNKEL (reference sequence). The CDR3 sequence is 13 residues long. CDR3: CASSLQGGGEQYF. The DNA of the CDR3 is TGTGCCAGCAGCCTACAGGGGGGTGGTGAGCAGTACTTC.

The V call is TRBV6-5, the J call TRBJ2-7; 9 nucleotides align to TRBD1. This CDR3 contains 15 residues. V dropped 4 bases and J dropped 0; count of bases not matched to a gene: 4. Germline V lookup: CDR1 MNHEY, CDR2 SVGAGI. The CDR3 nucleotides are TGTGCCAGCAGTTCACAGGGGGCCGTCTCCTACGAGCAGTACTTC. Its protein is CASSSQGAVSYEQYF.

The rearrangement links TRBV6-1 to TRBJ2-7; tentative D call: TRBD2 (5 bases). The V and J ends lost 2 bases and 6 bases respectively, with 11 bases between them. The V gene's germline CDR1 is MNHNS and CDR2 SASEGT. The CDR3 covers 13 residues. The CDR3 reads CASSEFRGVEQYF. CDR3 coding DNA: TGTGCCAGCAGTGAATTTCGGGGTGTCGAGCAGTACTTC.

The genes are TRBV5-1 and TRBJ1-3; D is ambiguous. Trimming removed 0 bases at V and 10 bases at J, with 17 bases between. The CDR3 spans 15 residues. In germline, CDR1 is SGHRS, CDR2 YFSETQ. The DNA for the CDR3 is TGCGCCAGCAGCTTGGCCTTCAATGAGGGTCGGACCATATATTTT. It specifies CASSLAFNEGRTIYF. Together with reference TRBV5-1 and TRBJ1-3, the CDR3 gives the full variable domain: KAGVTQTPRYLIKTRGQQVTLSCSPISGHRSVSWYQQTPGQGLQFLFEYFSETQRNKGNFPGRFSGRQFSNSRSEMNVSTLELGDSALYLCASSLAFNEGRTIYFGEGSWLTVV.

The chain is built from TRBV16 and TRBJ1-3; D ambiguous. The germline gives CDR1 KGHSY, CDR2 FQNENV. Trimming pared 5 bases from V and 8 bases from J, leaving 19 bases between. This CDR3 is built from 15 residues. CDR3 region: CASSITRGGLDTIYF. The CDR3 DNA sequence: TGTGCCAGCAGCATTACTCGAGGTGGGTTAGACACCATATATTTT. Together with reference TRBV16 and TRBJ1-3, the CDR3 gives the full variable domain: GEEVAQTPKHLVRGEGQKAKLYCAPIKGHSYVFWYQQVLKNEFKFLISFQNENVFDETGMPKERFSAKCLPNSPCSLEIQATKLEDSAVYFCASSITRGGLDTIYFGEGSWLTVV.

The genes are TRBV5-4 and TRBJ1-5; D possibly corresponds to TRBD1 (5 bases). CDR1 is SGHNT and CDR2 is YYREEE in the germline V gene (reference sequence). Trimming removed 3 bases from V and 5 bases from J, with 9 bases in between. The CDR3 covers 13 residues. CDR3 in amino acids: CASSSGGDQPQHF. CDR3 nucleotide sequence: TGTGCCAGCAGCTCGGGGGGTGATCAGCCCCAGCATTTT.

The V call is TRBV7-2, the J call TRBJ1-5, with TRBD1 as a possible D gene (5 bases). V was cut by 1 base and J by 3 bases, with 16 bases left in between. The CDR3 runs 17 residues. Germline values: CDR1 SGHTA, CDR2 FQGNSA. The CDR3 DNA reads as TGTGCCAGCAGCTTAGATCCGGGCCGGGGGTCCAATCAGCCCCAGCATTTT. Translated: CASSLDPGRGSNQPQHF. The whole variable domain, remainder taken from reference TRBV7-2 and TRBJ1-5, is GAGVSQSPSNKVTEKGKDVELRCDPISGHTALYWYRQSLGQGLEFLIYFQGNSAPDKSGLPSDRFSAERTGGSVSTLTIQRTQQEDSAVYLCASSLDPGRGSNQPQHFGDGTRLSIL.

The chain joins TRBV7-2 to TRBJ1-2; 9 bases match TRBD1. Germline CDR1 and CDR2: SGHTA and FQGNSA. Losses at the gene ends were 2 bases for V and 3 bases for J; bases not matched to a gene: 7. The CDR3 spans 16 residues. For the CDR3, the DNA is TGTGCCAGCAGCTTACCTGGACAGGGGAGGTACTATGGCTACACCTTC. Protein: CASSLPGQGRYYGYTF.

This clone appeared a few times. This chain links TRBV6-1 with TRBJ2-5, with D perhaps matching TRBD1 (5 bases). Trimming took off 2 bases at V and 1 base at J, with 8 bases between the two ends. Germline V gene data show CDR1 as MNHNS and CDR2 as SASEGT. This CDR3 is 14 amino acids long. The CDR3 DNA sequence: TGTGCCAGCAGTGAACAGGGCCTCCAAGAGACCCAGTACTTC. As protein: CASSEQGLQETQYF.

This chain uses TRBV29-1 with TRBJ1-2; 9 nucleotides match TRBD1. The germline gives CDR1 SQVTM, CDR2 ANQGSEA. Germline trimming cut 7 bases from V and 7 bases from J; bases unmatched to any gene: 7. The CDR3 spans 12 residues. The CDR3 region has the DNA TGCAGCGCAGGACAGGGGTCGGGTGGCTACACCTTC. Translating it yields CSAGQGSGGYTF.

The chain combines TRBV5-4 with TRBJ2-7, with D hard to call. The CDR3 is 15 amino acids. CDR1 SGHNT and CDR2 YYREEE come from the germline V gene (reference sequence). Deletions cut 4 bases from V and 3 bases from J, with 17 bases between. CDR3 nucleotides: TGTGCCAGCAGCGTAAGCCAAGCGCCGCTCTACGAGCAGTACTTC. Translation: CASSVSQAPLYEQYF.